A selection of T cell receptor beta chains follows, all from one sample in a study of vaccination effects on CD4 cells after COVID-19. These receptors have no known antigen. Profiled with immunoSEQ multiplex PCR; TCRdb holds only in-frame clones, not every one. The sample consists of around 49,000 clones, roughly four fifths of them appearing once. The sequenced sample was CD4+ T cells from PBMCs cultured with a peptide pool, obtained before COVID-19 vaccination. Every receptor here comes from a human donor who had a prior SARS-CoV-2 infection. Each CDR3 is given with its conserved first and last residue. The D gene is left open where the match is weak. The size of a clone is reported for some rows only, either as once, few or many, or as a class for expanded clones.

abundance	d_gene	v_gene	j_gene	CDR3aa	CDR3nt
once	TRBD2	TRBV24-1	TRBJ2-1	CATSDPTASGGLDEQFF	TGTGCCACCAGTGATCCCACCGCTAGCGGGGGTTTGGATGAGCAGTTCTTC
.	TRBD1	TRBV29-1	TRBJ1-1	CSVEGPIQGAWHTEAFF	TGCAGCGTTGAAGGTCCCATTCAGGGGGCCTGGCACACTGAAGCTTTCTTT
.	TRBD1	TRBV5-8	TRBJ1-6	CASSSGTGVYSPLHF	TGTGCCAGCAGCTCAGGGACAGGGGTTTATTCACCCCTCCACTTT
few	.	TRBV24-1	TRBJ2-7	CATSAAGSVGEQYF	TGTGCCACCAGTGCGGCAGGGAGTGTGGGGGAGCAGTACTTC
.	.	TRBV11-2	TRBJ1-3	CASRDTQTGNTIYF	TGTGCCAGCAGAGATACGCAGACTGGAAACACCATATATTTT
few	.	TRBV18	TRBJ2-2	CASSLTSTGELFF	TGTGCCAGCTCACTTACAAGCACCGGGGAGCTGTTTTTT
.	.	TRBV13	TRBJ2-5	CASGRRGYQETQYF	TGTGCCAGCGGCCGGCGGGGATACCAAGAGACCCAGTACTTC
.	.	TRBV18	TRBJ2-6	CASSPEGPTPGANVLTF	TGTGCCAGCTCACCAGAGGGACCTACCCCCGGGGCCAACGTCCTGACTTTC
.	.	TRBV21-1	TRBJ2-3	CASSTRRSTDTQYF	TGTGCCAGCAGCACCCGGAGATCCACAGATACGCAGTATTTT
.	.	TRBV2	TRBJ1-4	CASARDFNEKLFF	TGTGCCAGCGCCCGGGACTTTAATGAAAAACTGTTTTTT
medium-sized	.	TRBV15	TRBJ1-1	CATSRKPGAEAFF	TGTGCCACCAGCAGGAAACCAGGGGCTGAAGCTTTCTTT
.	.	TRBV5-6	TRBJ2-3	CASSLEQYSTDTQYF	TGTGCCAGCAGCTTGGAACAGTACAGCACAGATACGCAGTATTTT
.	.	TRBV7-2	TRBJ2-1	CASSTGPRMAEQFF	TGTGCCAGCAGCACGGGACCCCGAATGGCTGAGCAGTTCTTC
.	.	TRBV4-1	TRBJ2-5	CASSLRGVSTGRETQYF	TGCGCCAGCAGCCTCCGGGGGGTCTCTACAGGGAGAGAGACCCAGTACTTC
.	TRBD1	TRBV7-9	TRBJ2-3	CASSLGQAADTQYF	TGTGCCAGCAGCCTGGGACAGGCTGCAGATACGCAGTATTTT
.	.	TRBV6-6	TRBJ1-1	CASSYAGATEAFF	TGTGCCAGCAGTTATGCAGGGGCCACTGAAGCTTTCTTT
.	.	TRBV7-7	TRBJ2-5	CASSPTPTGSAETQYF	TGTGCTAGCAGCCCCACCCCGACTGGATCGGCGGAGACCCAGTACTTC
.	TRBD2	TRBV7-9	TRBJ2-3	CASSLGLAGTNTQYF	TGTGCCAGCAGCTTGGGACTAGCGGGGACAAATACGCAGTATTTT
.	TRBD2	TRBV5-1	TRBJ2-3	CASRSGGTKGDTQYF	TGCGCCAGCAGAAGCGGGGGGACCAAAGGAGATACGCAGTATTTT
.	.	TRBV11-2	TRBJ2-1	CASSVEGPTADEQFF	TGTGCCAGCAGCGTGGAGGGCCCTACGGCGGATGAGCAGTTCTTC
.	TRBD2	TRBV4-3	TRBJ2-1	CASSQMLTGLAGGDEQFF	TGCGCCAGCAGCCAAATGTTAACTGGACTAGCGGGAGGCGATGAGCAGTTCTTC
.	.	TRBV6-6	TRBJ1-5	CASISGQFNQPQHF	TGTGCCAGCATTTCGGGTCAATTCAATCAGCCCCAGCATTTT
.	.	TRBV5-4	TRBJ1-1	CASSPNRERYTEAFF	TGTGCCAGCAGCCCAAACAGGGAAAGGTACACTGAAGCTTTCTTT
.	.	TRBV6-1	TRBJ1-4	CASSEYRGNEKLFF	TGTGCCAGCAGTGAATACCGGGGAAATGAAAAACTGTTTTTT
.	.	TRBV11-3	TRBJ2-1	CASSFGVGEAEQFF	TGTGCCAGCAGCTTCGGGGTAGGGGAAGCGGAGCAGTTCTTC
.	.	TRBV7-2	TRBJ1-2	CASSPYTPGRNYGYTF	TGTGCCAGCAGCCCCTATACGCCGGGACGGAACTATGGCTACACCTTC
.	.	TRBV2	TRBJ2-1	CASSEEVGTYNEQFF	TGTGCCAGCAGTGAAGAGGTGGGAACCTACAATGAGCAGTTCTTC